This T cell receptor beta chain was captured by sequencing in a study of monozygotic twins with inflammatory bowel disease. The CDR3 has 13 amino acids. Germline V gives CDR1 SQVTM, CDR2 ANQGSEA. Molecular identifiers with 6-nucleotide sample barcodes were added during cDNA synthesis via template switching. TCRdb re-called the 5' RACE reads and shows each CDR3 protein once, DNA omitted. The listing records 200,000 to 250,000 distinct CDR3 sequences. The receptor's source is a human donor with ulcerative colitis or Crohn's disease, or a healthy co-twin of an affected twin (not recorded which). Sequenced input: blood. J is TRBJ2-3 and V is TRBV29-1; TCRdb designates TRBD1, a call that cannot be tested without DNA. CDR3 region: CSVATGGTDTQYF.